The clone carrying this T cell receptor (beta chain) was counted many times. This entry comes from a study of glioma-infiltrating T cells. Germline V gene sequence: CDR1 DFQATT, CDR2 SNEGSKA (reference sequence). This CDR3 spans 14 amino acids. Trimming left V 3 bases short and J 4 bases short, with 13 bases between. Using RNA template, CDR3s of TCR alpha and beta were amplified with iRepertoire arm-PCR. TCRdb re-derived calls from the multiplex PCR reads in MiXCR, one entry per CDR3 protein. The repertoire consists of 150,000 to 200,000 distinct CDR3 sequences, with more than 35% occurring once and the leading ten covering about 5.2%.

The source material was glioma tissue, nonneoplastic brain tissue, or PBMCs (not recorded which). This TCR came from a human donor with low-grade glioma or glioblastoma, undergoing nonglioma brain surgery, or in good health (not recorded which). The V and J genes are TRBV20-1 and TRBJ1-5; D is unclear. In nucleotides, the CDR3 is TGCAGTGCTAGGAGGATTCTCGGGAATCAGCCCCAGCATTTT. It translates to CSARRILGNQPQHF.